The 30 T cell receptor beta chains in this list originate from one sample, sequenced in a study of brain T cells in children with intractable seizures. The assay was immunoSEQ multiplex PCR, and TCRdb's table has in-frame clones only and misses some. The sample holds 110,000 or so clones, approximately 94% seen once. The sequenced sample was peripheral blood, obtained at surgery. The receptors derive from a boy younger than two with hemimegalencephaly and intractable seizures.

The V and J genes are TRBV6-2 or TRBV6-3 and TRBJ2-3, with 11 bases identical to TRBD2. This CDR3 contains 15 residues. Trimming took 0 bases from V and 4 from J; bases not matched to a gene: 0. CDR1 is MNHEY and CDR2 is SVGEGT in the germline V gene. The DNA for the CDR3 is TGTGCCAGCAGTTACTCTAGCGGGAGGGCAGATACGCAGTATTTT. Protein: CASSYSSGRADTQYF.

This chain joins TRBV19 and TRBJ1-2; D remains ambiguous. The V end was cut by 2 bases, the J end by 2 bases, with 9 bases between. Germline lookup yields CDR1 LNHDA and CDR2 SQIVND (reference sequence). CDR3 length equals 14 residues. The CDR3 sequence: CASSISGRNYGYTF. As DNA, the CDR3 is TGTGCCAGTAGTATAAGCGGCAGGAACTATGGCTACACCTTC.

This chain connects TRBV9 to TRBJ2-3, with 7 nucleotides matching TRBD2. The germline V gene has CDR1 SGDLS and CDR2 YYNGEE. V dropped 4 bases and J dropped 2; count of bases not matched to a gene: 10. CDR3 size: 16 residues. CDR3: CASSPRGVLHTDTQYF. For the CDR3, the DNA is TGTGCCAGCAGCCCCCGGGGGGTCCTACACACAGATACGCAGTATTTT.

Here the CDR3 reads CASSTIRDRHTDTQYF. CDR3 sequence (DNA): TGTGCCAGTAGTACAATTCGGGACAGACACACAGATACGCAGTATTTT. This chain links TRBV19 with TRBJ2-3; 7 bases agree with TRBD1. CDR3 length equals 16 residues. CDR1 is LNHDA and CDR2 is SQIVND in the germline V gene (reference sequence). Germline trimming cut 4 bases from V and 2 bases from J; bases unmatched to any gene: 9.

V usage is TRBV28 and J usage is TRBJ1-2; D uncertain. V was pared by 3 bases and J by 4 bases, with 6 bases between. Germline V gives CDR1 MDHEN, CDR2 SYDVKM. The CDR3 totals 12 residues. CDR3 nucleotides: TGTGCCAGCAGTTTCGCGGGCTATGGCTACACCTTC. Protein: CASSFAGYGYTF.

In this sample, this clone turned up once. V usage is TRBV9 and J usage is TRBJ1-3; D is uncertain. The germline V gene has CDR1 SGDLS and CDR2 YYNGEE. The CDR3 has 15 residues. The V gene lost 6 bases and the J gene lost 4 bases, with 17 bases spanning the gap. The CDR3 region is CASTSTASTGNTIYF. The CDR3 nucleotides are TGTGCCAGCACTTCGACCGCCAGCACGGGAAACACCATATATTTT.

The CDR3 nucleotides read TGTGCCAGCAGTTTAGATCTCAAGACAGGGGATTATTGGGCCTCTTATGGCTACACCTTC. As protein: CASSLDLKTGDYWASYGYTF. V and J are TRBV28 and TRBJ1-2; 8 nucleotides align to TRBD1. The V gene end was trimmed by 2 bases and the J gene end by 5 bases; junction bases not matched to a gene: 22. This CDR3 region has 20 residues. Germline loops: CDR1 MDHEN, CDR2 SYDVKM.

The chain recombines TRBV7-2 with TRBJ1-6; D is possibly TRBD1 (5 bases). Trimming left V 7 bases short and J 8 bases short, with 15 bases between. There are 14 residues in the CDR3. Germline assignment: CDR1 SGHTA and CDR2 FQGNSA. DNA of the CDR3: TGTGCCAGCACCTCCAGGGACGGGTATTCACCCCTCCACTTT. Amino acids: CASTSRDGYSPLHF. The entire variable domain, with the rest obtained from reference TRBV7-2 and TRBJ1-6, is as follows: GAGVSQSPSNKVTEKGKDVELRCDPISGHTALYWYRQSLGQGLEFLIYFQGNSAPDKSGLPSDRFSAERTGGSVSTLTIQRTQQEDSAVYLCASTSRDGYSPLHFGNGTRLTVT.

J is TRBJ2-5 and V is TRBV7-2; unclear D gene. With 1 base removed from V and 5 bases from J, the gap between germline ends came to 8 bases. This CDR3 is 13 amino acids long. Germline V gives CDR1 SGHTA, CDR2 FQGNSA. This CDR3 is CASSLGSVETQYF. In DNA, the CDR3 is TGTGCCAGCAGCTTAGGTTCCGTTGAGACCCAGTACTTC.

In DNA, the CDR3 is TGTGCCAGCAGTACCTCCGGGACAGGGGGGCGCACTGAAGCTTTCTTT. Translated, it gives CASSTSGTGGRTEAFF. This chain uses TRBV6-6 with TRBJ1-1; the match to TRBD1 covers 11 bases. Per the germline V gene, CDR1 is MNHNY and CDR2 is SVGAGI (reference sequence). Unmatched junction bases numbered 9, after V lost 5 bases and J lost 4 bases. The CDR3 contains 16 residues.

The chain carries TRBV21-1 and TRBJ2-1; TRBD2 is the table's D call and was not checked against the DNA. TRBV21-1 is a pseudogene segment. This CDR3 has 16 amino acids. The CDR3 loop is CASSNPPLVAGNEQFF. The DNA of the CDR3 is TGTGCCAGCAGCAACCCCCCCCTAGTTGCCGGCAATGAGCAGTTCTTC.

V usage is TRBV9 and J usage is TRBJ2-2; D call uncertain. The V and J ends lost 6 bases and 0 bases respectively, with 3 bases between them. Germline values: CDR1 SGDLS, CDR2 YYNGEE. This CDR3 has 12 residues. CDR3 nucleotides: TGTGCCAGCAATCCGAACACCGGGGAGCTGTTTTTT. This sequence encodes CASNPNTGELFF.

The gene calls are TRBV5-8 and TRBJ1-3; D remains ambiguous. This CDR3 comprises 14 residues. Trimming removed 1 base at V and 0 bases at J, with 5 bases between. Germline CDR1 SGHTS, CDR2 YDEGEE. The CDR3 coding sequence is TGTGCCAGCAGCTTGAAGTACTCTGGAAACACCATATATTTT. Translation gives CASSLKYSGNTIYF.

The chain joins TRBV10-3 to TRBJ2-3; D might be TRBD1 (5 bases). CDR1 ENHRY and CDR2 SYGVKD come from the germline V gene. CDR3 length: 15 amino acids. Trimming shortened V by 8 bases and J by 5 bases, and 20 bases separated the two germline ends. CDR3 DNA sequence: TGTGCCATCGGAAGGGCCAGGGAAGGTCTAGATACGCAGTATTTT. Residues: CAIGRAREGLDTQYF.

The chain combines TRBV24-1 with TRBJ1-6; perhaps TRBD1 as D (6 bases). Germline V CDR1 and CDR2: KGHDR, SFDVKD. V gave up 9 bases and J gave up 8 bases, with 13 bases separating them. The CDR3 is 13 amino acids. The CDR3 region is CATQGPNHSPLHF. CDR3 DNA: TGTGCCACCCAGGGGCCCAACCATTCACCCCTCCACTTT.

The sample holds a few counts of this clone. The chain's CDR3 is CASSFVLSRYNEQFF. The CDR3 nucleotides are TGTGCCAGCAGTTTCGTTCTGTCCCGCTACAATGAGCAGTTCTTC. The gene calls are TRBV27 and TRBJ2-1; D ambiguous. The ends were cut back, 3 bases at V and 3 bases at J, with 12 bases in the middle. There are 15 residues in the CDR3. The germline gives CDR1 MNHEY, CDR2 SMNVEV (reference sequence).

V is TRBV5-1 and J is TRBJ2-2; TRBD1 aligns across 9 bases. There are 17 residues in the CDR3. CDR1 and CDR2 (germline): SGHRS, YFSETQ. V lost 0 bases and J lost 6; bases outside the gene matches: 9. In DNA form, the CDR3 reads TGCGCCAGCAGCTTGGCCATACAGGGGGCGCGTGCCGGGGAGCTGTTTTTT. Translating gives CASSLAIQGARAGELFF.

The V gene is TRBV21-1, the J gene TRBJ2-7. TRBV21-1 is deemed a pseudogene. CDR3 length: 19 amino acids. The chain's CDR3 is CASSKRAVPQTVRSYEQYF. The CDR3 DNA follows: TGTGCCAGCAGCAAACGGGCCGTCCCTCAAACAGTTCGGTCCTACGAGCAGTACTTC.

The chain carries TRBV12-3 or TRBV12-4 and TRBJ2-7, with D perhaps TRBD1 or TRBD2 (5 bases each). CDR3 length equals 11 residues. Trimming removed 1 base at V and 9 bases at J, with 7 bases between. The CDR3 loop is CASSLGGRQYF. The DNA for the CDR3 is TGTGCCAGCAGTTTAGGGGGACGGCAGTACTTC.

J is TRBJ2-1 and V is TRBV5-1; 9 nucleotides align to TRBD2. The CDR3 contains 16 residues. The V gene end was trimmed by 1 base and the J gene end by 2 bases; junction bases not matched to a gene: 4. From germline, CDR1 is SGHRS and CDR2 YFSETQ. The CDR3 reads CASSLRTSDTYNEQFF. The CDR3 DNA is TGCGCCAGCAGCTTGCGGACTAGCGATACCTACAATGAGCAGTTCTTC.

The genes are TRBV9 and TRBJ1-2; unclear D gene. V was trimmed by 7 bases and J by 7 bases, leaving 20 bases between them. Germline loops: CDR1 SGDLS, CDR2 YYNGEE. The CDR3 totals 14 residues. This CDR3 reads CASSGGRALGGYTF. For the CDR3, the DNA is TGTGCCAGCTCCGGAGGACGGGCCCTTGGTGGCTACACCTTC.

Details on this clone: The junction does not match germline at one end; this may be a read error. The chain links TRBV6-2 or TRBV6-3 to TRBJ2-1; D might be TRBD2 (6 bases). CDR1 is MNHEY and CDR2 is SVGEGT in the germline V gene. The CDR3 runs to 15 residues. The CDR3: CASSYSYFREASPLF. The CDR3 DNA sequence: TGTGCCAGCAGTTACTCGTATTTCAGGGAGGCTAGCCCCCTCTTC.

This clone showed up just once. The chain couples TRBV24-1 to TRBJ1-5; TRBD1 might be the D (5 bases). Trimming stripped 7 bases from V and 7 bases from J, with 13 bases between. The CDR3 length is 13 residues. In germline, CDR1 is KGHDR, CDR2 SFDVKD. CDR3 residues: CATSRGVGQPQHF. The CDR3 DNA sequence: TGTGCCACCAGCCGAGGGGTGGGGCAGCCCCAGCATTTT.

The CDR3: CASSFRGPGEAFF. Written as DNA, the CDR3 is TGTGCCAGCAGTTTTAGGGGACCAGGTGAAGCTTTCTTT. The gene calls are TRBV27 and TRBJ1-1; D is perhaps TRBD1 (5 bases). Trimming cost V 3 bases and J 7 bases, with 12 bases left between them. The CDR3 is 13 residues long. Germline V gene sequence: CDR1 MNHEY, CDR2 SMNVEV (reference sequence).

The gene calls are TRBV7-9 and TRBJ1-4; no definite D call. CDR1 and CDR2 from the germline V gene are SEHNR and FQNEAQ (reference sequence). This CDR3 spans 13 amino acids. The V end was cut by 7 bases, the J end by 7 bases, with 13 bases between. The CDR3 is CASKGGWGEKLFF. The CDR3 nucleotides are TGTGCCAGCAAGGGCGGTTGGGGTGAAAAACTGTTTTTT. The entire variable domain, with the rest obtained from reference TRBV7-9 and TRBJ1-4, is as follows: DTGVSQNPRHKITKRGQNVTFRCDPISEHNRLYWYRQTLGQGPEFLTYFQNEAQLEKSRLLSDRFSAERPKGSFSTLEIQRTEQGDSAMYLCASKGGWGEKLFFGSGTQLSVL.

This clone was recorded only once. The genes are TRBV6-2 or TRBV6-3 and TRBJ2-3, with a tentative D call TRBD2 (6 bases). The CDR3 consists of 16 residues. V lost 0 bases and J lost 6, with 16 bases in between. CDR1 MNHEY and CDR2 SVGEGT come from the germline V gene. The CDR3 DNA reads TGTGCCAGCAGTTACTCGATCGGCGGGACCTCCGATACGCAGTATTTT. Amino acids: CASSYSIGGTSDTQYF.

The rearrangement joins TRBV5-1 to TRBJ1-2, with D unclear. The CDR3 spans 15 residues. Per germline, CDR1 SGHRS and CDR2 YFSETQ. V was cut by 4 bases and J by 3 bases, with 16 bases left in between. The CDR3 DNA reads TGCGCCAGCAGCCTAACTACCAGGCCGCACTATGGCTACACCTTC. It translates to CASSLTTRPHYGYTF. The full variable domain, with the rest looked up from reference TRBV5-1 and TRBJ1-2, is KAGVTQTPRYLIKTRGQQVTLSCSPISGHRSVSWYQQTPGQGLQFLFEYFSETQRNKGNFPGRFSGRQFSNSRSEMNVSTLELGDSALYLCASSLTTRPHYGYTFGSGTRLTVV.

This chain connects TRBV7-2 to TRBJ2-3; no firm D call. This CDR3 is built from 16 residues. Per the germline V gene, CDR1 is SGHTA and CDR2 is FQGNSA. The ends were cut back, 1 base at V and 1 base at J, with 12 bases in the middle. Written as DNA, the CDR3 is TGTGCCAGCAGCTTAGAGTCCAGCCCTGGCACAGATACGCAGTATTTT. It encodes CASSLESSPGTDTQYF.

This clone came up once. The CDR3 DNA follows: TGTGCCAGTAGTGCGTTAAATGAGCAGTTCTTC. Its protein is CASSALNEQFF. The chain links TRBV19 to TRBJ2-1; no clear D. Germline V gene lookup returns CDR1 LNHDA and CDR2 SQIVND (reference sequence). The CDR3 has 11 residues. Deletions cut 5 bases from V and 7 bases from J, with 6 bases between.

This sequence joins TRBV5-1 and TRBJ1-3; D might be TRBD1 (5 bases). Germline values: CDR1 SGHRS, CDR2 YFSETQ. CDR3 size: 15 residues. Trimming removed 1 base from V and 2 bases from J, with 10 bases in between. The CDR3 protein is CASSLRAGTGNTIYF. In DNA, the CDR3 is TGCGCCAGCAGCTTGAGGGCAGGGACTGGAAACACCATATATTTT. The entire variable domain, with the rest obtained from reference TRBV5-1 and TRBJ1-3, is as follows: KAGVTQTPRYLIKTRGQQVTLSCSPISGHRSVSWYQQTPGQGLQFLFEYFSETQRNKGNFPGRFSGRQFSNSRSEMNVSTLELGDSALYLCASSLRAGTGNTIYFGEGSWLTVV.